The 13 T cell receptor beta chains reported below all come from one sample, sequenced in a study of T cells after yellow fever vaccination. TCRdb analysed the 5' RACE reads with MiXCR anew, one entry per CDR3 protein. This sample has hundreds of thousands of distinct CDR3 sequences, with roughly an eighth found just once. This specimen consisted of CD4+ T cells sorted from PBMCs, obtained 15 days after the yellow fever booster vaccination. The receptors derive from a man younger than 35 who received the YFV17D yellow fever vaccine.

This clonotype was detected many times. The V call is TRBV10-3, the J call TRBJ2-7; no firm D call. From germline, CDR1 is ENHRY and CDR2 SYGVKD. The CDR3 sequence is 12 residues long. V was trimmed by 2 bases and J by 4 bases, leaving 6 bases between them. The CDR3 spells CAISEDGYEQYV. For the CDR3, the DNA is TGTGCCATCAGTGAGGACGGTTACGAGCAGTACGTC.

V is TRBV30 and J is TRBJ2-1, with a possible D match to TRBD1 (7 bases). V lost 5 bases and J 3 bases, leaving 20 bases between the germline ends. The CDR3 spans 16 residues. Germline V gene data show CDR1 as GTSNPN and CDR2 as SVGIG (reference sequence). The CDR3 coding sequence is TGTGCCTGGTGCGAAAGTGGAGGGGGCATCTACAATGAGCAGTTCTTC. It codes for CAWCESGGGIYNEQFF.

The chain uses TRBV28 and TRBJ2-3; D is undetermined. CDR3 length: 15 residues. Germline CDR1 MDHEN, CDR2 SYDVKM. V was pared by 4 bases and J by 0 bases, with 11 bases between. CDR3 nucleotides: TGTGCCAGCAGTTCTCCCGCGGTTAGCACAGATACGCAGTATTTT. Amino acid sequence: CASSSPAVSTDTQYF.

There are a few counts of this clonotype. This chain uses TRBV2 with TRBJ2-3, with D possibly matching TRBD2 (7 bases). Trimming removed 8 bases from V and 4 bases from J, with 13 bases in between. Per the germline V gene, CDR1 is SNHLY and CDR2 is FYNNEI. The CDR3 is made up of 13 amino acids. The CDR3 DNA sequence: TGTGCCAGCGGGGGGGCAGGGGCAGATACGCAGTATTTT. It specifies CASGGAGADTQYF.

This chain joins TRBV18 and TRBJ1-4; possibly TRBD1 for D (5 bases). Germline loops: CDR1 KGHSH, CDR2 LQKENI. The V end lost 2 bases, the J end lost 4 bases, and 8 bases lay between the germline ends. The CDR3 covers 14 residues. The CDR3 nucleotides read TGTGCCAGCTCACCAAGGGGCGTTAATGAAAAACTGTTTTTT. Residues: CASSPRGVNEKLFF.

The chain uses TRBV6-5 and TRBJ2-2; 10 bases map to TRBD2. Germline V lookup: CDR1 MNHEY, CDR2 SVGAGI. V shed 6 bases and J 6 bases; nucleotides not matched to a gene: 13. There are 17 residues in the CDR3. CDR3 sequence: CASRNPLAGRGPGELFF. CDR3 in DNA: TGTGCCAGCAGAAACCCACTAGCGGGGAGAGGTCCCGGGGAGCTGTTTTTT.

This clonotype came up a few times. The V and J genes are TRBV4-1 and TRBJ1-5, with D unresolved. The germline V and J ends were trimmed by 1 base and 7 bases, with 8 bases remaining between them. The CDR3 consists of 13 residues. Germline CDR1 MGHRA, CDR2 YSYEKL. CDR3 DNA sequence: TGCGCCAGCAGCCAAGCAAGAGGGCAGCCCCAGCATTTT. Amino acid sequence: CASSQARGQPQHF.

This chain uses TRBV20-1 with TRBJ2-3; D remains unclear. CDR1 and CDR2 (germline): DFQATT, SNEGSKA (reference sequence). V was pared by 4 bases and J by 6 bases, with 8 bases between. CDR3 length: 11 amino acids. The CDR3 nucleotides read TGCAGTGCTATCGTACTCGATACGCAGTATTTT. This gives the protein CSAIVLDTQYF.

The CDR3 region has the DNA TGTGCCAGCAGCCCCAGGAGTGTTATTGACTATGGCTACACCTTC. It encodes CASSPRSVIDYGYTF. The V call is TRBV28, the J call TRBJ1-2; D ambiguous. This CDR3 has 15 amino acids. Trimming pared 6 bases from V and 3 bases from J, leaving 17 bases between. CDR1 and CDR2 (germline): MDHEN, SYDVKM.

V gene TRBV11-2 combines with J gene TRBJ2-3; no firm D call. The length of the CDR3 is 13 residues. V was clipped by 1 base and J by 4 bases, with 6 bases between them. The germline V gene has CDR1 SGHAT and CDR2 FQNNGV. This CDR3 is CASSLALSDTQYF. For the CDR3, the DNA is TGTGCCAGCAGCTTAGCTCTATCAGATACGCAGTATTTT.

This clonotype was counted between two and nine times. The gene calls are TRBV18 and TRBJ2-7, with D possibly matching TRBD1 (5 bases). The ends were cut back, 4 bases at V and 6 bases at J, with 16 bases in the middle. There are 14 residues in the CDR3. From germline, CDR1 is KGHSH and CDR2 LQKENI. The CDR3: CASSLLEGASEQYF. As DNA, the CDR3 is TGTGCCAGCTCACTCCTCGAAGGGGCCAGCGAGCAGTACTTC.

This clonotype occurred a few times. This chain uses TRBV30 with TRBJ1-4, with TRBD1 matching over 7 bases. V lost 4 bases to trimming and J lost 4 bases; unmatched junction nucleotides: 9. Germline lookup yields CDR1 GTSNPN and CDR2 SVGIG (reference sequence). This CDR3 has 15 residues. For the CDR3, the DNA is TGTGCCTGGAATAGCCCCGGGACAGATAATGAAAAACTGTTTTTT. Its protein product is CAWNSPGTDNEKLFF.

This clonotype showed up many times. The chain links TRBV20-1 to TRBJ2-5, with D tentatively TRBD1 (5 bases). V dropped 2 bases and J dropped 5 bases, with 15 bases sitting between them. The CDR3 sequence is 14 residues long. Germline values: CDR1 DFQATT, CDR2 SNEGSKA (reference sequence). The CDR3 DNA is TGCAGTGCTAGATACGGAGTTTCAGGGGAGACCCAGTACTTC. Amino acid sequence: CSARYGVSGETQYF.